This record covers a single T cell receptor (beta chain). Its antigen is not identified. This sample was included in a study of naive and memory T cell subsets. Regarding the study as a whole: In CD4 and CD8 cells, diversity dropped from naive through EMRA. A few larger clonotypes appeared in naive repertoires, especially CD8, possibly memory cells re-expressing CD45RA.

Germline assignment: CDR1 SGHRS and CDR2 YFSETQ. Trimming cost V 4 bases and J 7 bases, with 15 bases left between them. The CDR3 is made up of 13 amino acids. Two oligonucleotides, mixed equimolar, formed the beta constant-region primer covering TRBC1 and TRBC2. Four rounds of PCR amplified the ligated cDNA using nested alpha and beta constant-region primers plus SP2. The cDNA 3' end received a ligated single-stranded oligonucleotide carrying the SP2 primer and a 12-nucleotide UMI. TCRdb reanalysed the UMI-ligation and nested PCR reads using MiXCR and keeps one entry per CDR3 protein. The sample holds approximately 140,000 distinct CDR3 sequences, approximately 18% seen once.

The sequence came from a human donor in good health. The rearrangement joins TRBV5-1 to TRBJ2-7, with a possible D match to TRBD2 (5 bases). The sequenced sample was naive CD8+ T cells from blood. DNA of the CDR3: TGCGCCAGCAGCCCTCACGGGGAGAGAGAGCAGTACTTC. Amino acids: CASSPHGEREQYF.